The 21 T cell receptor beta chains in this list originate from one sample, sequenced in a study of technical replicates of blood from several donors. The data were produced by immunoSEQ multiplex PCR, yet TCRdb's version contains in-frame clones alone and is incomplete. The table shows just over 75,000 clones, with 85% to 95% occurring only once. The sample taken for sequencing was T cells isolated from PBMCs. The receptors were gathered from a human donor in good health.

The rearrangement links TRBV9 to TRBJ1-5; maybe TRBD1 (6 bases). Germline CDR1 and CDR2: SGDLS and YYNGEE. Trimming removed 1 base at V and 9 bases at J, with 20 bases between. The CDR3 sequence is 16 residues long. The chain's CDR3 is CASSVSDRHGIGPQHF. The CDR3 bases are TGTGCCAGCAGCGTATCTGACAGGCACGGGATTGGGCCCCAGCATTTT.

V usage is TRBV5-4 and J usage is TRBJ2-7; D call uncertain. The CDR3 loop spans 12 amino acids. Trimming took 5 bases from V and 2 from J, leaving 8 bases between them. Germline V CDR1 and CDR2: SGHNT, YYREEE (reference sequence). CDR3 in amino acids: CASRYDTYEQYF. CDR3 DNA: TGTGCCAGCAGATATGACACCTACGAGCAGTACTTC.

The chain recombines TRBV29-1 with TRBJ2-3, with D perhaps matching TRBD2 (5 bases). The V gene lost 7 bases and the J gene lost 6 bases, with 26 bases spanning the gap. CDR3 length: 16 residues. Germline V CDR1 and CDR2: SQVTM, ANQGSEA. The CDR3 bases are TGCAGCGGAATATTGACGGGAAATGGGATAGGGGATACGCAGTATTTT. Its protein is CSGILTGNGIGDTQYF.

V usage is TRBV5-1 and J usage is TRBJ1-1; D may be TRBD1 (6 bases). CDR1 and CDR2 (germline): SGHRS, YFSETQ. Between the trimmed V and J ends, which lost 3 bases and 3 bases, there was a span of 15 bases. The CDR3 is 15 residues long. The CDR3 reads CASSSDGTYYTEAFF. DNA for the CDR3: TGCGCCAGCAGCTCGGATGGGACATACTACACTGAAGCTTTCTTT.

This CDR3 is CASNAGISSYEQYF. The CDR3 DNA reads as TGTGCCAGTAACGCAGGGATAAGCTCCTACGAGCAGTACTTC. The chain has TRBV19 and TRBJ2-7, with a weak D call TRBD1 (5 bases). CDR3 length: 14 residues. CDR1 is LNHDA, CDR2 SQIVND, per germline (reference sequence). Deletions cut 7 bases from V and 0 bases from J, with 13 bases between.

The chain is built from TRBV11-2 and TRBJ2-3; 14 nucleotides line up with TRBD2. Germline assignment: CDR1 SGHAT and CDR2 FQNNGV. The CDR3 is made up of 17 amino acids. V trimming: 5 bases; J trimming: 7 bases; junction bases outside the gene matches: 11. DNA for the CDR3: TGTGCCAGCAGCACGGGACTAGCGGGAGAGGGAGCGAATACGCAGTATTTT. Protein product: CASSTGLAGEGANTQYF. Looking up the rest from reference TRBV11-2 and TRBJ2-3 gives the full variable domain: EAGVAQSPRYKIIEKRQSVAFWCNPISGHATLYWYQQILGQGPKLLIQFQNNGVVDDSQLPKDRFSAERLKGVDSTLKIQPAKLEDSAVYLCASSTGLAGEGANTQYFGPGTRLTVL.

This clone was observed a single time. The chain has TRBV11-2 and TRBJ2-1; TRBD2 matches 11 bases. In germline, CDR1 is SGHAT, CDR2 FQNNGV. V lost 5 bases and J lost 2; bases outside the gene matches: 8. This CDR3 has 17 residues. The CDR3: CASSNDPLAGAYNEQFF. In DNA, the CDR3 is TGTGCCAGCAGCAACGATCCACTAGCGGGGGCCTACAATGAGCAGTTCTTC. Drawing the rest from reference TRBV11-2 and TRBJ2-1, the complete variable domain is EAGVAQSPRYKIIEKRQSVAFWCNPISGHATLYWYQQILGQGPKLLIQFQNNGVVDDSQLPKDRFSAERLKGVDSTLKIQPAKLEDSAVYLCASSNDPLAGAYNEQFFGPGTRLTVL.

This clone was counted once. The genes are TRBV28 and TRBJ1-5; a weak D match, TRBD1 (5 bases). The CDR3 is made up of 14 amino acids. Germline V gene sequence: CDR1 MDHEN, CDR2 SYDVKM. Trimming pared 2 bases from V and 7 bases from J, leaving 12 bases between. The CDR3 sequence: CASSLNQGYQPQHF. For the CDR3, the DNA is TGTGCCAGCAGTTTAAATCAGGGATACCAGCCCCAGCATTTT.

V usage is TRBV30 and J usage is TRBJ2-1, with 8 nucleotides matching TRBD1. This CDR3 has 14 amino acids. The germline V gene encodes CDR1 GTSNPN and CDR2 SVGIG (reference sequence). The J segment lost 8 bases and the V segment lost 1 base, leaving 7 bases of the junction unmatched. CDR3 nucleotides: TGTGCCTGGAGTGCCGACAGGGGTATCCATGAGCAGTTCTTC. It codes for CAWSADRGIHEQFF. The full variable domain, rest sourced from reference TRBV30 and TRBJ2-1, is SQTIHQWPATLVQPVGSPLSLECTVEGTSNPNLYWYRQAAGRGLQLLFYSVGIGQISSEVPQNLSASRPQDRQFILSSKKLLLSDSGFYLCAWSADRGIHEQFFGPGTRLTVL.

This chain joins TRBV5-1 and TRBJ2-7; 11 bases align to TRBD2. The CDR3 spans 14 residues. The ends lost 1 base at V and 7 bases at J; junction bases unmatched: 4. From germline, CDR1 is SGHRS and CDR2 YFSETQ. The CDR3 loop is CASSLLLAGDEQYF. DNA for the CDR3: TGCGCCAGCAGCTTGTTACTAGCGGGAGATGAGCAGTACTTC.

The V and J genes are TRBV6-1 and TRBJ1-1; no clear D. CDR1 and CDR2 from the germline V gene are MNHNS and SASEGT. The CDR3 covers 13 residues. V was cut by 2 bases and J by 0 bases, with 4 bases left in between. DNA for the CDR3: TGTGCCAGCAGTGAACAGGTGAACACTGAAGCTTTCTTT. Translating it yields CASSEQVNTEAFF.

CDR3 nucleotide sequence: TGTGCCAGCAGTTTATCCAGACTAGCGGGAAATGAGCAGTTCTTC. Protein product: CASSLSRLAGNEQFF. The chain recombines TRBV27 with TRBJ2-1, with 11 nucleotides matching TRBD2. The CDR3 is made up of 15 amino acids. The germline V gene has CDR1 MNHEY and CDR2 SMNVEV (reference sequence). Germline trimming cut 0 bases from V and 7 bases from J; bases unmatched to any gene: 2.

The J gene is TRBJ2-7, the V gene TRBV7-8, with TRBD2 matching over 9 bases. Germline CDR1 SGHVS, CDR2 FQNEAQ. V gave up 0 bases and J gave up 3 bases; unmatched junction bases: 6. The CDR3 is 16 residues long. The CDR3 DNA reads TGTGCCAGCAGCTTAGCGCGTACTAGCGGGCTCTACGAGCAGTACTTC. Its translation is CASSLARTSGLYEQYF.

The table lists this clone with a count of one. V and J are TRBV4-1 and TRBJ2-1; TRBD2 aligns across 8 bases. The length of the CDR3 is 15 residues. From germline, CDR1 is MGHRA and CDR2 YSYEKL. The V gene end was trimmed by 1 base and the J gene end by 9 bases; junction bases not matched to a gene: 8. For the CDR3, the DNA is TGCGCCAGCAGCCAAGTAGGGACTAGAGGTGTTGAGCAGTTCTTC. Translated: CASSQVGTRGVEQFF.

The gene calls are TRBV5-1 and TRBJ2-7, with TRBD2 identical over 9 bases. This CDR3 is 14 amino acids long. Looked up from germline, CDR1 is SGHRS and CDR2 is YFSETQ. V lost 3 bases and J lost 2; bases outside the gene matches: 3. The CDR3 region is CASSSSGATYEQYF. CDR3 nucleotide sequence: TGCGCCAGCAGCTCTAGCGGGGCAACCTACGAGCAGTACTTC.

The chain's CDR3 is CASSLGGQYQETQYF. The CDR3 DNA follows: TGTGCCAGCAGCTTAGGGGGCCAGTACCAAGAGACCCAGTACTTC. The chain uses TRBV11-3 and TRBJ2-5, with D maybe TRBD1 (5 bases). The CDR3 runs 15 residues. Trimming took 1 base from V and 0 from J, leaving 9 bases between them. The germline V gene has CDR1 SGHNT and CDR2 YENEEA.

The chain uses TRBV28 and TRBJ2-7; 10 bases line up with TRBD1. The germline CDR1 and CDR2 sequences are MDHEN and SYDVKM. J lost 0 bases, V lost 8 bases, and 4 bases had no gene match. The CDR3 consists of 14 residues. This CDR3 reads CASGDRGLSYEQYF. The CDR3 bases are TGTGCCAGCGGGGACAGGGGCCTCTCCTACGAGCAGTACTTC.

The V and J genes are TRBV25-1 and TRBJ2-2, with a possible D match to TRBD1 (6 bases). The germline V and J ends were trimmed by 11 bases and 4 bases, with 14 bases remaining between them. The CDR3 loop spans 13 amino acids. CDR1 and CDR2 from the germline V gene are MGHDK and SYGVNS. The CDR3 loop reads CAAGEVFTGELFF. DNA of the CDR3: TGTGCCGCAGGGGAAGTGTTCACCGGGGAGCTGTTTTTT.

The V and J genes are TRBV9 and TRBJ1-1; possible D gene TRBD1, 6 bases. The germline V and J ends were trimmed by 2 bases and 7 bases, with 12 bases remaining between them. CDR3 length: 13 amino acids. Germline V gene lookup returns CDR1 SGDLS and CDR2 YYNGEE. CDR3 protein: CASSVGPQGEAFF. The CDR3 region has the DNA TGTGCCAGCAGCGTGGGCCCACAGGGTGAAGCTTTCTTT.

The V and J genes are TRBV30 and TRBJ2-1; 8 positions agree with TRBD2. The J segment lost 4 bases and the V segment lost 3 bases, leaving 14 bases of the junction unmatched. This CDR3 contains 17 residues. The germline gives CDR1 GTSNPN, CDR2 SVGIG (reference sequence). The CDR3 coding sequence is TGTGCCTGGAGCGGTATGAAAAAGGGACTAGGATACAATGAGCAGTTCTTC. This translates into CAWSGMKKGLGYNEQFF. The whole variable domain, remainder taken from reference TRBV30 and TRBJ2-1, is SQTIHQWPATLVQPVGSPLSLECTVEGTSNPNLYWYRQAAGRGLQLLFYSVGIGQISSEVPQNLSASRPQDRQFILSSKKLLLSDSGFYLCAWSGMKKGLGYNEQFFGPGTRLTVL.

The genes are TRBV6-5 and TRBJ2-7, with 9 nucleotides matching TRBD1. V lost 0 bases and J lost 2; bases outside the gene matches: 2. The CDR3 runs to 15 residues. The germline V gene encodes CDR1 MNHEY and CDR2 SVGAGI. As DNA, the CDR3 is TGTGCCAGCAGTTACTCAGACAGGGGGGCCTACGAGCAGTACTTC. Its protein is CASSYSDRGAYEQYF.